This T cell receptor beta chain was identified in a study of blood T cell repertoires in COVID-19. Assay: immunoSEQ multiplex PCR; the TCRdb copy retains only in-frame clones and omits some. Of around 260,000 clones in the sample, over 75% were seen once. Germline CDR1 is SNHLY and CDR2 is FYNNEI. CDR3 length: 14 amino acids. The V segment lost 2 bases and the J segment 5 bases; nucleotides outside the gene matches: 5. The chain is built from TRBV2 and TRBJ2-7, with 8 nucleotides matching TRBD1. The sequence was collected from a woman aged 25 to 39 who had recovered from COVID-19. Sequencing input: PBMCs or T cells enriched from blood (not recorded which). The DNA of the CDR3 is TGTGCCAGCAGTGAAAAGGACAGGGACGACGAGCAGTACTTC. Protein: CASSEKDRDDEQYF.